This T cell receptor beta chain was profiled in a study of shared clonotypes between healthy human individuals. Study observations and caveats: As a rule, naive subsets had a larger estimated richness than memory subsets. Generation probability values for non-shared clonotypes were lower than those for clonotypes shared by all four donors. Only blood was sampled, and tissue TCR repertoires likely differ from blood ones.

The method was immunoSEQ multiplex PCR; TCRdb's version includes in-frame clones alone and lacks a portion of them. Of a few million clones detected, roughly 90% appear once; the ten largest clones hold around 0.38%. In the case of this clone: Its specificity is not known.

This CDR3 has 14 amino acids. The V gene's germline CDR1 is SGHRS and CDR2 YFSETQ. The V end lost 1 base, the J end lost 4 bases, and 11 bases lay between the germline ends. Material for sequencing was naive CD4+ T cells from PBMCs. Indicated subset: CD45RA+ positively selected. This clonotype originated in a man aged 18 to 35 in good health. Some clones in this sample may be carry-over from other donors' samples. The chain combines TRBV5-1 with TRBJ1-2; TRBD1 might be the D (5 bases). This CDR3 is CASSLSVGTYGYTF. The DNA for the CDR3 is TGCGCCAGCAGCTTGAGTGTAGGGACCTATGGCTACACCTTC.